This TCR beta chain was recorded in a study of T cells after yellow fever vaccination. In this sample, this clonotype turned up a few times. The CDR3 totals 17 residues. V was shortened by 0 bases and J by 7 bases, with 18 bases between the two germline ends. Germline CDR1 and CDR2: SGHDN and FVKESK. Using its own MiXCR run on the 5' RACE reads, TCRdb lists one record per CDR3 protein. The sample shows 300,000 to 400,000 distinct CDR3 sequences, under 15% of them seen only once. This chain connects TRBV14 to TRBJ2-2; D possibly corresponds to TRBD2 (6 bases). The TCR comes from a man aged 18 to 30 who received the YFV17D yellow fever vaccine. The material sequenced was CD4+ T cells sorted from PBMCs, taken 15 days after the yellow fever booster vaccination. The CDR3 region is CASSQDRDFFYGGELFF. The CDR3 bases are TGTGCCAGCAGCCAAGACCGGGACTTCTTTTACGGCGGGGAGCTGTTTTTT.